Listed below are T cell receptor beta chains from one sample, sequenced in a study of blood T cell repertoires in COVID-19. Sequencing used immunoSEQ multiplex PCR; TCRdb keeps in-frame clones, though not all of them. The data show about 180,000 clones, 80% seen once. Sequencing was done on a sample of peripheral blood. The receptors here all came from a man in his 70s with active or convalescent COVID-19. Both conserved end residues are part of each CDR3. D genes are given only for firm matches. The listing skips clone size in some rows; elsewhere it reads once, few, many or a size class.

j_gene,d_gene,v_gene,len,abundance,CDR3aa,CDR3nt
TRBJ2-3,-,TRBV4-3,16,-,CASSQVVAGLTDTQYF,TGCGCCAGCAGCCAAGTTGTCGCGGGACTCACAGATACGCAGTATTTT
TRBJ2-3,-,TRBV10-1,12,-,CAKSGRMDTQYF,TGCGCAAAAAGTGGGCGAATGGATACGCAGTATTTT
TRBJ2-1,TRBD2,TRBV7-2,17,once,CASSLWGGAGGYNEQFF,TGTGCCAGCAGCTTATGGGGCGGGGCGGGAGGCTACAATGAGCAGTTCTTC
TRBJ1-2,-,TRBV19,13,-,CASSPRANYGYTF,TGTGCCAGTAGTCCCAGGGCTAACTATGGCTACACCTTC
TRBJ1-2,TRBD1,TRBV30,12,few,CASRGQGLSYTF,TGTGCCTCTAGAGGACAGGGCCTCAGCTACACCTTC
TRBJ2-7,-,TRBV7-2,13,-,CASSYTGAYEQYF,TGTGCCAGCAGCTACACCGGGGCCTACGAGCAGTACTTC
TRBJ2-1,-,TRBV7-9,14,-,CASSLSGDHNEQFF,TGTGCCAGCAGCTTATCCGGGGATCACAATGAGCAGTTCTTC
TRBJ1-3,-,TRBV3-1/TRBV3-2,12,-,CASSPERNTIYF,TGTGCCAGCAGCCCGGAGAGAAACACCATATATTTT
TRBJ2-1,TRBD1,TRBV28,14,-,CASSSPHGTGSLFF,TGTGCCAGCAGTTCTCCACACGGGACAGGGTCGCTGTTCTTC
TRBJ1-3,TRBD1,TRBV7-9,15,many,CASSKQGASGNTIYF,TGTGCCAGCAGTAAACAGGGGGCAAGTGGAAACACCATATATTTT
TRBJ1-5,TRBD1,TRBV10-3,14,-,CATQDRVSNQPQHF,TGTGCCACCCAGGACAGGGTTAGCAATCAGCCCCAGCATTTT
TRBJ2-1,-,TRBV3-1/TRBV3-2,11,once,CASSQRAEQFF,TGTGCCAGCAGCCAACGCGCCGAGCAGTTCTTC
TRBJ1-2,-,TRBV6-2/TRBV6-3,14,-,CASSYSGQRRGYTF,TGTGCCAGCAGTTACTCGGGTCAGCGACGGGGCTACACCTTC
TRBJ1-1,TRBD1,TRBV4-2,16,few,CASRLQGAGDNTEAFF,TGTGCCAGCAGGCTACAGGGGGCTGGGGACAACACTGAAGCTTTCTTT
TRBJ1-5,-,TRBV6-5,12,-,CASRANNQPQHF,TGTGCCAGCAGAGCCAACAATCAGCCCCAGCATTTT
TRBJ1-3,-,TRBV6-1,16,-,CASSDSGNHSGNTIYF,TGTGCCAGCAGTGATTCAGGGAACCACTCTGGAAACACCATATATTTT
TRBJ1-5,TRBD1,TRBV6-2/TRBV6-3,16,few,CASSQVRGPRNQPQHF,TGTGCCAGCAGCCAAGTAAGGGGGCCTCGCAATCAGCCCCAGCATTTT
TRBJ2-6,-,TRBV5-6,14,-,CASSSYSGANVLTF,TGTGCCAGCAGCTCCTACTCTGGGGCCAACGTCCTGACTTTC
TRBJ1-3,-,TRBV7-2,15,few,CASSFSGASGNTIYF,TGTGCCAGCAGCTTCTCAGGGGCCTCTGGAAACACCATATATTTT
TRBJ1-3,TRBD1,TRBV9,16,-,CASSLSTGVSGNTIYF,TGTGCCAGCAGTCTCAGTACAGGGGTCTCTGGAAACACCATATATTTT
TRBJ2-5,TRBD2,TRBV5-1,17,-,CARSPGGGPSYQETQYF,TGCGCCCGCAGCCCGGGGGGGGGCCCATCGTACCAAGAGACCCAGTACTTC
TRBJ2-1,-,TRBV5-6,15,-,CASSFWSVGDNEQFF,TGTGCCAGCAGCTTTTGGAGTGTCGGAGACAATGAGCAGTTCTTC
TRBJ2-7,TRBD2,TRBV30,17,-,CAWSVRRTGLAGGEQYF,TGTGCCTGGAGTGTACGGCGTACGGGACTAGCGGGGGGTGAGCAGTACTTC
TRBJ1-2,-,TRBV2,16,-,CASSEQGSTASYGYTF,TGTGCCAGCAGTGAACAGGGGTCCACTGCTAGCTATGGCTACACCTTC
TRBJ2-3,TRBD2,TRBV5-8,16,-,CASSHGLAGVADTQYF,TGTGCCAGCAGCCACGGACTAGCGGGAGTGGCAGATACGCAGTATTTT
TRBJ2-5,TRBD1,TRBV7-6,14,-,CASSWGQGLETQYF,TGTGCCAGCAGCTGGGGACAGGGCCTCGAGACCCAGTACTTC
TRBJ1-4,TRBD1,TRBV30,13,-,CAWSRGTDEKLFF,TGTGCCTGGAGCCGGGGGACAGATGAAAAACTGTTTTTT
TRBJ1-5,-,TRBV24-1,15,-,CATSDSRDINQPQHF,TGTGCCACCAGTGATTCTCGGGACATCAATCAGCCCCAGCATTTT
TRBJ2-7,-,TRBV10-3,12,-,CATRGGSYEQYF,TGTGCCACCAGGGGGGGGTCCTACGAGCAGTACTTC
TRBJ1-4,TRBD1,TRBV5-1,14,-,CASSSGQANEKLFF,TGCGCCAGCAGCTCAGGACAGGCCAATGAAAAACTGTTTTTT
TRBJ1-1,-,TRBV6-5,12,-,CASKDGDTEAFF,TGTGCCAGCAAAGACGGAGACACTGAAGCTTTCTTT
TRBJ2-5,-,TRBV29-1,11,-,CSVATGETQYF,TGCAGCGTTGCCACGGGGGAGACCCAGTACTTC
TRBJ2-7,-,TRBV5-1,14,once,CASSLTGSTYEQYF,TGCGCCAGCAGCTTGACAGGGTCGACCTACGAGCAGTACTTC
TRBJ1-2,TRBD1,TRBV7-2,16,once,CASSLFGGTGDYGYTF,TGTGCCAGCAGCTTATTTGGAGGGACAGGGGATTATGGCTACACCTTC
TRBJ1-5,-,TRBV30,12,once,CAWSLNNQPQHF,TGTGCCTGGAGTTTAAACAATCAGCCCCAGCATTTT
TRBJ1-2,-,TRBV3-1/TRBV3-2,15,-,CASSQSTTAHYGYTF,TGTGCCAGCAGCCAATCAACGACAGCCCACTATGGCTACACCTTC
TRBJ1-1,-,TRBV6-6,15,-,CASSYSWAPGTEAFF,TGTGCCAGCAGTTACTCATGGGCGCCCGGCACTGAAGCTTTCTTT
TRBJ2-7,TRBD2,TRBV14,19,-,CASSQGLARGSAYSYEQYF,TGTGCCAGCAGCCAAGGACTAGCGAGGGGGAGCGCCTACTCCTACGAGCAGTACTTC
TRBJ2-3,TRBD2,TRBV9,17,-,CASSVVSGGSSTDTQYF,TGTGCCAGCAGCGTAGTGAGCGGGGGGTCTAGCACAGATACGCAGTATTTT
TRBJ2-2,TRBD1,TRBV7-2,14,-,CASSVRQGPGELFF,TGTGCCAGCAGCGTACGACAGGGACCCGGGGAGCTGTTTTTT
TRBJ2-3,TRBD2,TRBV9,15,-,CASSVQLAITDTQYF,TGTGCCAGCAGCGTTCAACTAGCGATAACAGATACGCAGTATTTT
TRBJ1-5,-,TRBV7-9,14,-,CASSPVTGNQPQHF,TGTGCCAGCAGCCCAGTCACAGGGAATCAGCCCCAGCATTTT
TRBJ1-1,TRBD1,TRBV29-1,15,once,CSPELRPGQGLEAFF,TGCAGCCCCGAGCTTAGGCCGGGACAGGGGCTGGAAGCTTTCTTT
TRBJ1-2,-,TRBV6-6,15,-,CASSGPHYSPYGYTF,TGTGCCAGCAGTGGCCCACACTACTCCCCCTATGGCTACACCTTC
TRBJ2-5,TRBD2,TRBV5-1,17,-,CASSQTLLAGVGETQYF,TGCGCCAGCAGCCAAACCCTGTTAGCGGGAGTAGGGGAGACCCAGTACTTC
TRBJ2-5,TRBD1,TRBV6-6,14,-,CASRKGQVWETQYF,TGTGCCAGCAGGAAAGGACAGGTCTGGGAGACCCAGTACTTC
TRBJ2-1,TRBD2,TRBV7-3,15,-,CASSPLAGEYNEQFF,TGTGCCAGCAGCCCACTAGCGGGAGAATACAATGAGCAGTTCTTC